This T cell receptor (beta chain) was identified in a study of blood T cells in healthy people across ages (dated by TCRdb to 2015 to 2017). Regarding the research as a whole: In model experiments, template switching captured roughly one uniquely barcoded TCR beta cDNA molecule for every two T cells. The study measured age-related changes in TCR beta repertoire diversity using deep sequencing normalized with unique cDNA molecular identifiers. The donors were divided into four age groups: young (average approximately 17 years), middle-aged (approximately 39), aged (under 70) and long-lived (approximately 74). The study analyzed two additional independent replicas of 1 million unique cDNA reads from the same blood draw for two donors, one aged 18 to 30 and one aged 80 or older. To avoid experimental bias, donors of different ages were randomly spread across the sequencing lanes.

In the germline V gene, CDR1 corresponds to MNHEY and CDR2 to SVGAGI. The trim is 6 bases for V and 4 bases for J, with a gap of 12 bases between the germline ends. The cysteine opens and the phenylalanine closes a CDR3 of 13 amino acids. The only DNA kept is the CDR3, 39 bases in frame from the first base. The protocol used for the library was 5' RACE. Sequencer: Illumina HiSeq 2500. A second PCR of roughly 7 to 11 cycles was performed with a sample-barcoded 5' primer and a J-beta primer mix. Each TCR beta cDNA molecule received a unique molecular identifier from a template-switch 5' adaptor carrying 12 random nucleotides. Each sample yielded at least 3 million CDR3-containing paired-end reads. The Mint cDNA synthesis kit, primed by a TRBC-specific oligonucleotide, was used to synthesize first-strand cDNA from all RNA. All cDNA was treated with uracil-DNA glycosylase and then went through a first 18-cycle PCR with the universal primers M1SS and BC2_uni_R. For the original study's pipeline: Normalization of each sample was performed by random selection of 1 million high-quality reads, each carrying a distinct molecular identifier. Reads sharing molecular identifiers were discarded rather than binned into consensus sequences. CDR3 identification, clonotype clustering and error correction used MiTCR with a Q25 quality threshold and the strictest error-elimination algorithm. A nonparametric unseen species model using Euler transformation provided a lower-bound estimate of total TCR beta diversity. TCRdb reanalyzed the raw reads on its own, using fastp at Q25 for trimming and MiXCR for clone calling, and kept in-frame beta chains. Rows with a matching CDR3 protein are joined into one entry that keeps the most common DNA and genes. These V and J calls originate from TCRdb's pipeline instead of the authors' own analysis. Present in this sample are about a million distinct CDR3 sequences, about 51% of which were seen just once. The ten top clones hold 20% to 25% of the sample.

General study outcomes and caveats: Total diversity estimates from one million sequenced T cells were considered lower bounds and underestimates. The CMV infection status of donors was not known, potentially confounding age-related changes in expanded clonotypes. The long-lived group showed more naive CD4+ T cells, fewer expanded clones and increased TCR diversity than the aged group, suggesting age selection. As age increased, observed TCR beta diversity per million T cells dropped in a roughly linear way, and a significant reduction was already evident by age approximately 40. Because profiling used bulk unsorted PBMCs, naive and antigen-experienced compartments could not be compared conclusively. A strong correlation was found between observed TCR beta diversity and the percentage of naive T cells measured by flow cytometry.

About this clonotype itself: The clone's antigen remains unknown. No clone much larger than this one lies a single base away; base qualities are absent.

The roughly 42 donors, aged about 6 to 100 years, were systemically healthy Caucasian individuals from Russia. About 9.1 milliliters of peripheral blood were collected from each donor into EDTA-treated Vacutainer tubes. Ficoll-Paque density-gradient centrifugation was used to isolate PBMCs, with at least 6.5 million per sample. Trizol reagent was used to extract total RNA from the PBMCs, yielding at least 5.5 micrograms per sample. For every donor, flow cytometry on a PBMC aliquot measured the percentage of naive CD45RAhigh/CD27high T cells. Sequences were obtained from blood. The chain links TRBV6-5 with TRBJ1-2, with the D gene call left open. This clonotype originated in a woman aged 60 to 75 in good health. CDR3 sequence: CASSLGRFYGYTF. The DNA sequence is TGTGCCAGCAGCCTTGGACGGTTCTATGGCTACACCTTC.